The clone carrying this T cell receptor (beta chain) occurred a few times. The CDR3 has 12 residues. Per the germline V gene, CDR1 is SGHRS and CDR2 is YFSETQ. J lost 1 base, V lost 7 bases, and 1 base had no gene match. The sample comes from a study of blood T cell repertoires in COVID-19. Study summary: From T cells, B-cell-depleted T cells, or PBMCs came the material, which was cDNA or gDNA.

Clones were sequenced by immunoSEQ multiplex PCR, and TCRdb holds only the in-frame ones, with some missing. The sample holds around 190,000 clones, roughly 90% seen once. The sequenced sample was peripheral blood. The origin of this receptor is a man aged 18-30 years with active or convalescent COVID-19. The V and J genes are TRBV5-1 and TRBJ1-1; TRBD1 matches 7 bases. The DNA of the CDR3 is TGCGCCAGCCAGGGGGGGAACACTGAAGCTTTCTTT. Its translation: CASQGGNTEAFF.